This TCR beta chain came from a study of response to subunit inactivated influenza vaccine. Study findings and constraints: Few additional T cells are recruited per seasonal influenza vaccination, authors suggested.

TCRdb called the RT-PCR reads again in MiXCR, with one record for every CDR3 protein. The data show around 530,000 distinct CDR3 sequences, about 12% seen once. In this sample, this clonotype turned up a few times. Its cognate antigen is unknown. CDR3 length: 15 residues. CDR1 is DFQATT, CDR2 SNEGSKA, per germline (reference sequence). J was trimmed by 6 bases and V by 4 bases; bases with no gene match: 12. This receptor was taken from a man aged 45-60 years who received an inactivated influenza vaccine. Specimen: PBMCs from blood, collected on the day of vaccination. The chain employs TRBV20-1 and TRBJ1-5; 7 bases are a match to TRBD1. This CDR3 reads CSATRQGFSFQPQHF. For the CDR3, the DNA is TGCAGTGCTACCCGACAGGGCTTTTCCTTTCAGCCCCAGCATTTT.